This entry lists 3 T cell receptor beta chains sequenced from one sample in a study of blood T cells in healthy people across ages. Primed by a sample-barcoded 5' primer and a J-beta primer mix, a second PCR proceeded for about 6 to 12 cycles. From the 5' RACE reads, TCRdb called clonotypes with MiXCR, one entry per CDR3 protein. The data contain around 1,000,000 distinct CDR3 sequences, about 25% of them singletons. These data also formed part of another study, on T cells of mothers and their children.

Sequencing used blood. The receptors were gathered from a girl aged 2 to 10 in good health.

In its sample, this clonotype was seen a few times. The chain has TRBV5-5 and TRBJ2-5, with 13 bases aligning to TRBD2. The closer fit of TRBJ2-1 to the DNA end suggests the J call may be wrong. The CDR3 spans 15 residues. CDR1 is SGHKS and CDR2 is YYEKEE in the germline V gene (reference sequence). This CDR3 reads CASSLTSGREHEQFF. Here the CDR3 DNA reads TGTGCCAGCAGCCTTACTAGCGGGAGGGAACATGAGCAGTTCTTC.

CDR3 bases: TGCAGCGTTGCCAACGGGTTCGACACTGAAGCTTTCTTT. Translated, it gives CSVANGFDTEAFF. The genes are TRBV29-1 and TRBJ1-1, with D unresolved. V lost 4 bases, J lost 3 bases, and 12 bases lay in between. The CDR3 is 13 amino acids. Germline CDR1 SQVTM, CDR2 ANQGSEA.

V usage is TRBV15 and J usage is TRBJ2-6; a weak D match, TRBD2 (6 bases). This CDR3 spans 17 amino acids. Trimming pared 0 bases from V and 3 bases from J, leaving 12 bases between. CDR1 and CDR2 from the germline V gene are LNHNV and YYDKDF (reference sequence). The CDR3 DNA reads TGTGCCACCAGCAGAGATCGGAGGGGAAGTGGGGCCAACGTCCTGACTTTC. This translates into CATSRDRRGSGANVLTF.